What follows are 20 T cell receptor beta chains derived from one specimen sequenced in a study of OX40 agonist ivuxolimab in advanced cancers. Repertoires were generated with immunoSEQ multiplex PCR, while TCRdb's copy carries only in-frame clones and drops some. The profile shows about 76,000 clones, over 75% of them singletons. The specimen was CD4+ or CD8+ T cells sorted from blood, collected in a trial of the OX40 agonist ivuxolimab. The receptors derive from an adult with an advanced solid tumor such as melanoma, head and neck, liver or kidney cancer.

The rearrangement uses TRBV23-1 and TRBJ2-1; 9 bases are shared with TRBD1. TRBV23-1 is marked as an open reading frame, function uncertain. The CDR3 runs to 15 residues. The V segment lost 7 bases and the J segment 0 bases; nucleotides outside the gene matches: 4. The CDR3 region has the DNA TGCGCCAGCATTCGGGGACAGGGCTCCTACAATGAGCAGTTCTTC. Translated: CASIRGQGSYNEQFF.

This sequence joins TRBV6-5 and TRBJ1-1; D is unclear. Trimming took off 2 bases at V and 6 bases at J, with 7 bases between the two ends. CDR3 length equals 12 residues. In germline, CDR1 is MNHEY, CDR2 SVGAGI. This CDR3 reads CASSYRTPEAFF. The CDR3 nucleotides read TGTGCCAGCAGTTACCGAACCCCTGAAGCTTTCTTT.

J is TRBJ2-3 and V is TRBV27, with D possibly matching TRBD2 (6 bases). CDR3 length equals 16 residues. CDR1 and CDR2 from the germline V gene are MNHEY and SMNVEV (reference sequence). Trimming removed 5 bases at V and 0 bases at J, with 15 bases between. The DNA of the CDR3 is TGTGCCAGCAGTCTAGGGACTCGATTTAGCACAGATACGCAGTATTTT. Its protein is CASSLGTRFSTDTQYF.

The chain has TRBV18 and TRBJ1-1; perhaps TRBD1 as D (6 bases). The CDR3 is 14 residues long. Germline loops: CDR1 KGHSH, CDR2 LQKENI. V was trimmed by 5 bases and J by 5 bases, leaving 15 bases between them. The DNA for the CDR3 is TGTGCCAGCTCAGCTACACCAGGGGAAACTGAAGCTTTCTTT. Its protein is CASSATPGETEAFF.

The chain has TRBV10-3 and TRBJ2-7, with unresolved D. V shed 2 bases and J shed 6 bases, with 11 bases lying between them. Germline V lookup: CDR1 ENHRY, CDR2 SYGVKD. This CDR3 comprises 13 residues. CDR3 in DNA: TGTGCCATCAGTGAGGTTAGGGAATCCGAGCAGTACTTC. Protein product: CAISEVRESEQYF.

The rearrangement links TRBV4-1 to TRBJ2-5, with 8 bases identical to TRBD2. Germline assignment: CDR1 MGHRA and CDR2 YSYEKL. The CDR3 is made up of 17 amino acids. V lost 6 bases to trimming and J lost 5 bases; unmatched junction nucleotides: 17. The CDR3 loop is CASRLLPPGLGVETQYF. CDR3 nucleotide sequence: TGCGCCAGCAGGCTATTACCCCCGGGACTAGGGGTTGAGACCCAGTACTTC.

About this clone itself: The junction does not match germline at one end; this may be a read error. V is TRBV7-7 and J is TRBJ2-5; D not resolved. The CDR3 consists of 14 residues. Germline CDR1 and CDR2: SSHAT and FNYEAQ (reference sequence). The CDR3: CASSSTQVQETQYF. CDR3 nucleotide sequence: TGTGCTAGCAGTTCGACCCAGGTCCAAGAGACCCAGTACTTC.

The sample holds a few counts of this clone. J is TRBJ1-1 and V is TRBV7-2; D is possibly TRBD1 (6 bases). The V and J ends lost 4 bases and 3 bases respectively, with 15 bases between them. This CDR3 comprises 15 residues. The germline V gene encodes CDR1 SGHTA and CDR2 FQGNSA. The chain's CDR3 is CASSSSGAGYTEAFF. The CDR3 nucleotides read TGTGCCAGCAGCTCCTCGGGGGCTGGGTACACTGAAGCTTTCTTT.

The rearrangement uses TRBV12-5 and TRBJ2-1; 9 nucleotides line up with TRBD1. The CDR3 totals 14 residues. From germline, CDR1 is LGHNT and CDR2 FRNRAP. V lost 6 bases and J lost 3; bases outside the gene matches: 3. The CDR3 loop is CASGPGQGYNEQFF. The CDR3 DNA follows: TGTGCTAGTGGCCCGGGACAGGGCTACAATGAGCAGTTCTTC.

The rearrangement links TRBV5-1 to TRBJ1-1; 7 bases are shared with TRBD1. J gave up 0 bases and V 1 base, and 6 bases lay outside the gene matches. Germline CDR1 and CDR2: SGHRS and YFSETQ. The length of the CDR3 is 16 residues. The CDR3 protein is CASSLQGVHMNTEAFF. As DNA, the CDR3 is TGCGCCAGCAGCTTGCAGGGGGTACACATGAACACTGAAGCTTTCTTT.

The chain couples TRBV7-3 to TRBJ1-1; D is perhaps TRBD1 (5 bases). The V end lost 1 base, the J end lost 4 bases, and 10 bases lay between the germline ends. CDR1 and CDR2 (germline): SGHTA, FQGTGA. The CDR3 has 14 amino acids. CDR3 region: CASSLKSGGTEAFF. The CDR3 DNA reads TGTGCCAGCAGCTTAAAATCCGGGGGCACTGAAGCTTTCTTT.

The rearrangement uses TRBV19 and TRBJ2-3; 10 bases map to TRBD2. V shed 1 base, J shed 5 bases, and the junction held 6 bases outside the gene matches. Germline V gene lookup returns CDR1 LNHDA and CDR2 SQIVND (reference sequence). This CDR3 contains 16 residues. The CDR3 region has the DNA TGTGCCAGTAGTATAGGCAGCGGGAGGGCCCGAGATACGCAGTATTTT. Amino acids: CASSIGSGRARDTQYF. The entire variable domain, with the rest obtained from reference TRBV19 and TRBJ2-3, is as follows: DGGITQSPKYLFRKEGQNVTLSCEQNLNHDAMYWYRQDPGQGLRLIYYSQIVNDFQKGDIAEGYSVSREKKESFPLTVTSAQKNPTAFYLCASSIGSGRARDTQYFGPGTRLTVL.

The CDR3 coding sequence is TGTGCCAGTAGTATCGGGGGAGAGACCCAGTACTTC. This encodes CASSIGGETQYF. The chain uses TRBV19 and TRBJ2-5; a possible D gene is TRBD2 (6 bases). Germline V gene sequence: CDR1 LNHDA, CDR2 SQIVND (reference sequence). The CDR3 covers 12 residues. V lost 3 bases, J lost 4 bases, and 6 bases lay in between.

This clone was detected only once. This sequence joins TRBV5-4 and TRBJ1-2; 8 bases align to TRBD1. After removal of 5 bases from V and 8 bases from J, the junction contained 2 bases not matched to a gene. CDR1 is SGHNT and CDR2 is YYREEE in the germline V gene (reference sequence). This CDR3 has 11 residues. The CDR3 protein is CASSRDRGYTF. The CDR3 DNA follows: TGTGCCAGCAGTCGGGACAGGGGCTACACCTTC. The full variable domain, rest sourced from reference TRBV5-4 and TRBJ1-2, is ETGVTQSPTHLIKTRGQQVTLRCSSQSGHNTVSWYQQALGQGPQFIFQYYREEENGRGNFPPRFSGLQFPNYSSELNVNALELDDSALYLCASSRDRGYTFGSGTRLTVV.

The chain combines TRBV4-3 with TRBJ2-3, with 8 bases identical to TRBD2. This CDR3 contains 17 residues. The ends lost 3 bases at V and 0 bases at J; junction bases unmatched: 8. Per germline, CDR1 LGHNA and CDR2 YSLEER. The CDR3 nucleotides are TGCGCCAGCAGCCAGGTCGTTAGCGGGGCTAGCACAGATACGCAGTATTTT. Translation: CASSQVVSGASTDTQYF.

This clone was detected only once. The gene calls are TRBV7-2 and TRBJ2-1; D may correspond to TRBD1 or TRBD2 (6 bases each). The CDR3 spans 19 residues. Trimming took 0 bases from V and 4 from J, leaving 22 bases between them. CDR1 is SGHTA, CDR2 FQGNSA, per germline. The DNA for the CDR3 is TGTGCCAGCAGCTTAGCGCATACCTCGGGGGCCCAAAGATACAATGAGCAGTTCTTC. Its protein product is CASSLAHTSGAQRYNEQFF.

The V gene is TRBV27, the J gene TRBJ1-2; the match to TRBD1 covers 8 bases. V shed 3 bases and J 5 bases; nucleotides not matched to a gene: 8. This CDR3 comprises 15 residues. From germline, CDR1 is MNHEY and CDR2 SMNVEV (reference sequence). CDR3: CASSLSGGARYGYTF. Written as DNA, the CDR3 is TGTGCCAGCAGTTTGTCAGGGGGCGCCAGGTATGGCTACACCTTC.

This chain links TRBV11-1 with TRBJ2-5; the D gene is possibly TRBD2 (5 bases). The germline CDR1 and CDR2 sequences are SGHAT and FQDESV (reference sequence). The CDR3 is 14 residues long. V was cut by 6 bases and J by 2 bases, with 13 bases left in between. CDR3 loop: CASRPRTPQETQYF. In nucleotides, the CDR3 is TGTGCCAGCAGGCCCCGGACTCCGCAAGAGACCCAGTACTTC. The complete variable domain, with remaining parts taken from reference TRBV11-1 and TRBJ2-5, reads EAEVAQSPRYKITEKSQAVAFWCDPISGHATLYWYRQILGQGPELLVQFQDESVVDDSQLPKDRFSAERLKGVDSTLKIQPAELGDSAMYLCASRPRTPQETQYFGPGTRLLVL.

This rearrangement joins TRBV9 to TRBJ2-1, with 7 bases that match TRBD2. The junction had 11 bases not matched to a gene; V was cut back by 4 bases and J by 10 bases. The CDR3 is made up of 14 amino acids. From germline, CDR1 is SGDLS and CDR2 YYNGEE. Here the CDR3 reads CASSPRGTREEQFF. The CDR3 coding sequence is TGTGCCAGCAGCCCCCGCGGGACGCGGGAGGAGCAGTTCTTC. The full variable domain, its missing parts supplied by reference TRBV9 and TRBJ2-1, is DSGVTQTPKHLITATGQRVTLRCSPRSGDLSVYWYQQSLDQGLQFLIQYYNGEERAKGNILERFSAQQFPDLHSELNLSSLELGDSALYFCASSPRGTREEQFFGPGTRLTVL.

The chain is built from TRBV5-1 and TRBJ2-3; TRBD2 aligns across 8 bases. CDR1 and CDR2 from the germline V gene are SGHRS and YFSETQ. J gave up 3 bases and V 4 bases, and 13 bases lay outside the gene matches. This CDR3 has 17 residues. CDR3 coding DNA: TGCGCCAGCAGCCCCCGGGGGGGGCTTGGAGGTACAGATACGCAGTATTTT. It specifies CASSPRGGLGGTDTQYF.